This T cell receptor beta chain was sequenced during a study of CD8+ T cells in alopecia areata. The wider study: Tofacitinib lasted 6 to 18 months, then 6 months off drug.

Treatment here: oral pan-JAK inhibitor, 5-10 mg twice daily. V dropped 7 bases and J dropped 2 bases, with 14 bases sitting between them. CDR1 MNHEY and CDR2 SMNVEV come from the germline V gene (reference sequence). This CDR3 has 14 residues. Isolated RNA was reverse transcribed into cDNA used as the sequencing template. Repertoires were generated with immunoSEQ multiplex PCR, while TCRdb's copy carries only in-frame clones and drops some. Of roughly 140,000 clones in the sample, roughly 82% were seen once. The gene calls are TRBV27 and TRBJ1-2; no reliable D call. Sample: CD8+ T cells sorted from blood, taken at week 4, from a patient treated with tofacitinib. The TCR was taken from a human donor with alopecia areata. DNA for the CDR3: TGTGCCAGCACTCCGAAGACTGGGAACTATGGCTACACCTTC. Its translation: CASTPKTGNYGYTF.